The 19 T cell receptor beta chains below come from one sample, sequenced in a study of OX40 agonist ivuxolimab in advanced cancers. Clones were sequenced by immunoSEQ multiplex PCR, and TCRdb holds only the in-frame ones, with some missing. Of about 74,000 clones listed, around 80% are singletons. The material was CD4+ or CD8+ T cells sorted from blood, obtained in a trial of the OX40 agonist ivuxolimab. The receptors shown here come from an adult with an advanced solid tumor such as melanoma, head and neck, liver or kidney cancer.

This clone was observed once. J is TRBJ1-2 and V is TRBV7-2; D is unresolved. Germline CDR1 is SGHTA and CDR2 is FQGNSA. The CDR3 runs 17 residues. Trimming cost V 1 base and J 0 bases, with 15 bases left between them. The DNA of the CDR3 is TGTGCCAGCAGCTTAGACTCAATGGCAGGAGCTAACTATGGCTACACCTTC. Translating gives CASSLDSMAGANYGYTF. The full variable domain, completed using reference TRBV7-2 and TRBJ1-2, is GAGVSQSPSNKVTEKGKDVELRCDPISGHTALYWYRQSLGQGLEFLIYFQGNSAPDKSGLPSDRFSAERTGGSVSTLTIQRTQQEDSAVYLCASSLDSMAGANYGYTFGSGTRLTVV.

The chain has TRBV9 and TRBJ2-4; D possibly corresponds to TRBD2 (5 bases). CDR1 is SGDLS and CDR2 is YYNGEE in the germline V gene. CDR3 length: 14 amino acids. V lost 0 bases, J lost 7 bases, and 11 bases lay in between. DNA for the CDR3: TGTGCCAGCAGCGTAGGTACGGGGTGGAACATTCAGTACTTC. Translation gives CASSVGTGWNIQYF.

The J gene is TRBJ1-5, the V gene TRBV5-6, with TRBD1 matching over 7 bases. The length of the CDR3 is 14 residues. Per the germline V gene, CDR1 is SGHDT and CDR2 is YYEEEE. V lost 2 bases to trimming and J lost 4 bases; unmatched junction nucleotides: 3. The DNA for the CDR3 is TGTGCCAGCAGCTTCAAACAGGGGAATCAGCCCCAGCATTTT. It translates to CASSFKQGNQPQHF.

V gene TRBV11-1 combines with J gene TRBJ2-3; a weak D match, TRBD2 (6 bases). The ends were cut back, 8 bases at V and 2 bases at J, with 14 bases in the middle. In germline, CDR1 is SGHAT, CDR2 FQDESV (reference sequence). CDR3 length: 14 amino acids. The chain's CDR3 is CASATGTPTDTQYF. The DNA of the CDR3 is TGTGCCAGCGCCACCGGGACTCCCACAGATACGCAGTATTTT.

The chain is built from TRBV19 and TRBJ1-1; no firm D call. Looked up from germline, CDR1 is LNHDA and CDR2 is SQIVND (reference sequence). V was shortened by 0 bases and J by 10 bases, with 12 bases between the two germline ends. This CDR3 spans 13 amino acids. CDR3 loop: CASSIEEEIAAFF. The CDR3 DNA is TGTGCCAGTAGTATAGAAGAGGAAATCGCAGCTTTCTTT. The full variable domain, completed using reference TRBV19 and TRBJ1-1, is DGGITQSPKYLFRKEGQNVTLSCEQNLNHDAMYWYRQDPGQGLRLIYYSQIVNDFQKGDIAEGYSVSREKKESFPLTVTSAQKNPTAFYLCASSIEEEIAAFFGQGTRLTVV.

In its sample, this clone was seen a few times. The V gene is TRBV30, the J gene TRBJ2-5; D is possibly TRBD2 (7 bases). The CDR3 has 15 amino acids. CDR1 GTSNPN and CDR2 SVGIG come from the germline V gene (reference sequence). Trimming removed 4 bases from V and 1 base from J, with 16 bases in between. CDR3 in amino acids: CAWIKGEGPQETQYF. Here the CDR3 DNA reads TGTGCCTGGATAAAGGGGGAGGGCCCCCAAGAGACCCAGTACTTC.

This chain joins TRBV27 and TRBJ2-1; 9 bases fit TRBD2. The CDR3 contains 13 residues. Germline loops: CDR1 MNHEY, CDR2 SMNVEV (reference sequence). The ends lost 6 bases at V and 8 bases at J; junction bases unmatched: 5. DNA for the CDR3: TGTGCCAGCAGACGGACTAGCGAGGATGAGCAGTTCTTC. This translates into CASRRTSEDEQFF.

The chain uses TRBV28 and TRBJ1-1; the match to TRBD1 covers 7 bases. The CDR3 extends over 16 amino acids. The germline gives CDR1 MDHEN, CDR2 SYDVKM. The V gene end was trimmed by 4 bases and the J gene end by 3 bases; junction bases not matched to a gene: 11. CDR3: CASSSPQGGRDTEAFF. As DNA, the CDR3 is TGTGCCAGCAGTTCCCCCCAGGGGGGAAGGGACACTGAAGCTTTCTTT.

The chain joins TRBV6-1 to TRBJ2-7; no definite D call. This CDR3 is built from 15 residues. V shed 3 bases and J shed 2 bases, with 14 bases lying between them. Germline CDR1 and CDR2: MNHNS and SASEGT. In nucleotides, the CDR3 is TGTGCCAGCAGTGAGAGACAACTTCTAACCTACGAGCAGTACGTC. It codes for CASSERQLLTYEQYV.

This clone has only one observation. The genes are TRBV29-1 and TRBJ2-2, with 11 positions matching TRBD2. Losses at the gene ends were 7 bases for V and 12 bases for J; bases not matched to a gene: 16. Germline lookup yields CDR1 SQVTM and CDR2 ANQGSEA. The CDR3 sequence is 15 residues long. CDR3 sequence reads: CSASPAASGGIQLFF. Written as DNA, the CDR3 is TGCAGCGCCTCCCCGGCGGCTAGCGGGGGGATTCAGCTGTTTTTT.

The chain recombines TRBV7-3 with TRBJ2-5; 7 nucleotides agree with TRBD1. The CDR3 runs 14 residues. Germline trimming cut 4 bases from V and 5 bases from J; bases unmatched to any gene: 7. The V gene's germline CDR1 is SGHTA and CDR2 FQGTGA. CDR3: CASSSQGDEETQYF. As DNA, the CDR3 is TGTGCCAGCAGCTCCCAGGGGGACGAGGAGACCCAGTACTTC.

V is TRBV7-3 and J is TRBJ1-3; TRBD1 might be the D (6 bases). Trimming shortened V by 0 bases and J by 4 bases, and 10 bases separated the two germline ends. In germline, CDR1 is SGHTA, CDR2 FQGTGA. The CDR3 consists of 15 residues. The CDR3 region has the DNA TGTGCCAGCAGCTTAACAGGCGGGGGCGGAAACACCATATATTTT. Protein product: CASSLTGGGGNTIYF. Variable domain in full (rest from reference TRBV7-3 and TRBJ1-3): GAGVSQTPSNKVTEKGKYVELRCDPISGHTALYWYRQSLGQGPEFLIYFQGTGAADDSGLPNDRFFAVRPEGSVSTLKIQRTERGDSAVYLCASSLTGGGGNTIYFGEGSWLTVV.

The chain has TRBV28 and TRBJ2-6, with TRBD1 matching 7 bases. This CDR3 has 15 amino acids. Germline V gene data show CDR1 as MDHEN and CDR2 as SYDVKM. V lost 10 bases, J lost 0 bases, and 6 bases stayed unmatched. Written as DNA, the CDR3 is TGTGCCATCAATGGACAGGTCTCTGGGGCCAACGTCCTGACTTTC. It codes for CAINGQVSGANVLTF.

The rearrangement links TRBV7-2 to TRBJ2-2, with D possibly TRBD1 on 6 matching bases. The ends were cut back, 1 base at V and 6 bases at J, with 9 bases in the middle. CDR3 length: 14 amino acids. Germline lookup yields CDR1 SGHTA and CDR2 FQGNSA. This CDR3 reads CASSLEQGPGELFF. The CDR3 DNA follows: TGTGCCAGCAGCTTAGAACAGGGTCCCGGGGAGCTGTTTTTT.

The J gene is TRBJ2-6, the V gene TRBV11-3; D tentatively reads TRBD1 or TRBD2 (5 bases each). Trimming shortened V by 4 bases and J by 4 bases, and 11 bases separated the two germline ends. Germline V CDR1 and CDR2: SGHNT, YENEEA. CDR3 length: 15 amino acids. CDR3 nucleotides: TGTGCCAGCAGCTCCAGGGAGTCCGGGGCCAACGTCCTGACTTTC. Translated, it gives CASSSRESGANVLTF.

This sequence joins TRBV12-2 and TRBJ2-5; TRBD2, as called in the table, went unchecked against the DNA. TRBV12-2 is flagged as a pseudogene. This CDR3 is built from 16 residues. CDR3: CASRLKFSISQETQYF. The CDR3, as DNA: TGTGCAAGTCGCTTAAAATTTAGTATCTCCCAAGAGACCCAGTACTTC.

This clone was observed a single time. In DNA form, the CDR3 reads TGTGCCAGCAGTTTGACAGGCGGCGGGAACACTGAAGCTTTCTTT. It codes for CASSLTGGGNTEAFF. The chain links TRBV5-8 to TRBJ1-1; D possibly corresponds to TRBD1 (6 bases). Looked up from germline, CDR1 is SGHTS and CDR2 is YDEGEE. Trimming stripped 5 bases from V and 1 base from J, with 15 bases between. This CDR3 has 15 residues.

The V and J genes are TRBV5-1 and TRBJ1-1; possible D gene TRBD1, 5 bases. Trimming left V 4 bases short and J 3 bases short, with 13 bases between. Germline-derived CDR1 and CDR2 are SGHRS and YFSETQ. The CDR3 runs to 14 residues. Written as DNA, the CDR3 is TGCGCCAGCAGCGCCCAGGGAGGTTACACTGAAGCTTTCTTT. Translated, it gives CASSAQGGYTEAFF.

The chain couples TRBV7-2 to TRBJ2-2, with D possibly TRBD2 on 6 matching bases. Per germline, CDR1 SGHTA and CDR2 FQGNSA. The V end lost 4 bases, the J end lost 4 bases, and 19 bases lay between the germline ends. This CDR3 is 17 amino acids long. This CDR3 reads CASSSWGIAEGTGELFF. The CDR3 DNA reads as TGTGCCAGCAGCTCTTGGGGTATAGCGGAAGGCACCGGGGAGCTGTTTTTT.